This TCR beta chain was profiled in a study of blood T cell repertoires in COVID-19. CDR3 length: 15 residues. Germline values: CDR1 MNHEY, CDR2 SVGEGT. Unmatched junction bases numbered 2, after V lost 2 bases and J lost 4 bases. The assay was immunoSEQ multiplex PCR, and TCRdb's table has in-frame clones only and misses some. The table lists around 200,000 clones, 85% of them singletons, with 4.9% in the top ten. The clonotype originates from a woman older than 75 with acute or convalescent COVID-19. Sequencing used peripheral blood. V usage is TRBV6-2 or TRBV6-3 and J usage is TRBJ2-4; 10 positions match TRBD1. The chain's CDR3 is CASSYPGQGKNIQYF. The CDR3 coding sequence is TGTGCCAGCAGTTACCCGGGACAGGGGAAAAACATTCAGTACTTC.